This T cell receptor (beta chain) was sequenced for a study of cytomegalovirus exposure and HLA in healthy donors. The PCR was carried out with 60 Vbeta primers and 13 Jbeta primers. The protocol was immunoSEQ multiplex PCR, while the TCRdb copy is restricted to in-frame clones and leaves out a portion. The sample holds more than 150,000 clones, about 80% seen once. Germline values: CDR1 LNHDA, CDR2 SQIVND (reference sequence). V dropped 5 bases and J dropped 4; count of bases not matched to a gene: 4. CDR3 length: 13 residues. V and J are TRBV19 and TRBJ1-1; 7 bases align to TRBD1. The specimen was PBMCs. The TCR was taken from a woman younger than 35 in good health and CMV-seropositive. CDR3 region: CASSAYRGTEAFF. The CDR3 DNA follows: TGTGCCAGTAGTGCCTACAGGGGCACTGAAGCTTTCTTT.